A selection of T cell receptor beta chains follows, all from one sample in a study of cytomegalovirus exposure and HLA in healthy donors. Generated by immunoSEQ multiplex PCR, the TCRdb table keeps only in-frame clones and is missing some. This table holds 150,000 or so clones, more than 75% found once. Sequencing used PBMCs. The source of these receptors is a man aged 30-40 years in good health and CMV-seropositive. CDR3s include the opening cysteine and the closing phenylalanine or tryptophan. Fields, in order: clone size, V gene, D gene, J gene, CDR3 DNA, CDR3 protein. The D gene is left open where the match is weak. Clone size is not always given. Where it is, it says once, few, many or a class for expanded clones.

.	TRBV10-3	.	TRBJ2-7	TGTGCCATCAGTGGTACTACCTACGAGCAGTACTTC	CAISGTTYEQYF
.	TRBV28	TRBD2	TRBJ2-1	TGTGCCGGAAAAATAGCGGGAGGACCGGGTGAGCAGTTCTTC	CAGKIAGGPGEQFF
.	TRBV28	TRBD1	TRBJ1-5	TGTGCCAGCAGTCCAAACCGTGGGACAGGGGGAAATAGCAATCAGCCCCAGCATTTT	CASSPNRGTGGNSNQPQHF
.	TRBV7-3	TRBD2	TRBJ2-3	TGTGCCAGCAGCTCGGGACTAGCCAGCACAGATACGCAGTATTTT	CASSSGLASTDTQYF
.	TRBV4-2	TRBD2	TRBJ2-3	TGTGCCAGCAGCCCCGAAAGACTAGCGGGAGAGCTCGGCACAGATACGCAGTATTTT	CASSPERLAGELGTDTQYF
.	TRBV28	TRBD1	TRBJ1-2	TGTGCCAGCAGACCATTGACAGGGGGCTTTAACTATGGCTACACCTTC	CASRPLTGGFNYGYTF
once	TRBV25-1	.	TRBJ2-1	TGTGCCAGCAAGTCCTACGCGGCTGTCTCCTACAATGAGCAGTTCTTC	CASKSYAAVSYNEQFF
.	TRBV28	.	TRBJ2-1	TGTGCCAGCAGTTTCGGAGGCGAGCAGTTCTTC	CASSFGGEQFF
once	TRBV28	.	TRBJ2-7	TGTGCCAGCAGTACAACCTACGAGCAGTACTTC	CASSTTYEQYF
.	TRBV5-1	.	TRBJ2-3	TGCGCCAGCAGCTTGGAACTAAGCACAGATACGCAGTATTTT	CASSLELSTDTQYF
.	TRBV9	.	TRBJ1-3	TGTGCCAGCAGCGTAGACAGCCTCTCTGGAAACACCATATATTTT	CASSVDSLSGNTIYF
.	TRBV5-6	TRBD2	TRBJ2-7	TGTGCCAGCAGCTCTCGAACTAGCGGGAAATACGAGCAGTACTTC	CASSSRTSGKYEQYF
few	TRBV5-6	.	TRBJ2-4	TGTGCCAGCCGGGATTGGAGGCGGTTGGCCAAAAACATTCAGTACTTC	CASRDWRRLAKNIQYF
.	TRBV15	.	TRBJ2-5	TGTGCCACCAGCAGAGATACATATGGCAGGGGTTTTGGAGAGACCCAGTACTTC	CATSRDTYGRGFGETQYF
once	TRBV10-3	.	TRBJ1-4	TGTGCCACCGCCCGCCCCGGGAGTGAAAAACTGTTTTTT	CATARPGSEKLFF
.	TRBV28	TRBD1	TRBJ2-7	TGTGCCAGCCTAACTATCGGACAGGGGGCCCACGAGCAGTACTTC	CASLTIGQGAHEQYF
.	TRBV11-2	TRBD2	TRBJ2-3	TGTGCCAGTCAGGTCTGGCGGGAGTACGCAGATACGCAGTATTTT	CASQVWREYADTQYF
few	TRBV15	.	TRBJ2-7	TGTGCCACCAGCAGAGGACAGACATACGAGCAGTACTTC	CATSRGQTYEQYF
.	TRBV10-3	.	TRBJ2-3	TGTGCCATCTGGGTCGGGGATAGCACAGATACGCAGTATTTT	CAIWVGDSTDTQYF
once	TRBV19	TRBD2	TRBJ2-1	TGTGCCAGTAGACCTAGCGGGAGTGGTGAGCAGTTCTTC	CASRPSGSGEQFF
.	TRBV11-1	.	TRBJ1-2	TGTGCCAGCAGCTTACGACACGAGGGCGGCTACACCTTC	CASSLRHEGGYTF
.	TRBV11-2	TRBD2	TRBJ2-1	TGTGCCAGCAGCTCTAACCGACTAGCCCATGAGCAGTTCTTC	CASSSNRLAHEQFF
few	TRBV10-1	.	TRBJ2-5	TGCGCCAGCAGTGAGGCAGGCCAAGAGACCCAGTACTTC	CASSEAGQETQYF